Below, 5 T cell receptor beta chains from the same sample are listed, as sequenced in a study of cytomegalovirus exposure and HLA in healthy donors. The table came from immunoSEQ multiplex PCR; TCRdb's copy has only in-frame clones and leaves some out. The sample lists roughly 130,000 clones, 70% to 90% seen once, with about 2.8% in the top ten. The sample consisted of PBMCs. These receptors all stem from a man between 18 and 35 years old in good health and CMV-seronegative.

V is TRBV5-5 and J is TRBJ2-7; 7 positions agree with TRBD1. Germline CDR1 is SGHKS and CDR2 is YYEKEE (reference sequence). CDR3 length equals 12 residues. J lost 5 bases, V lost 4 bases, and 3 bases had no gene match. The DNA of the CDR3 is TGTGCCAGCAGCAGAACAGGGGACGAGCAGTACTTC. This gives the protein CASSRTGDEQYF. The variable domain in full, completed from reference TRBV5-5 and TRBJ2-7, reads DAGVTQSPTHLIKTRGQQVTLRCSPISGHKSVSWYQQVLGQGPQFIFQYYEKEERGRGNFPDRFSARQFPNYSSELNVNALLLGDSALYLCASSRTGDEQYFGPGTRLTVT.

The rearrangement joins TRBV18 to TRBJ2-5; no firm D call. Deletions cut 1 base from V and 5 bases from J, with 8 bases between. The germline V gene has CDR1 KGHSH and CDR2 LQKENI. The CDR3 totals 13 residues. CDR3 in amino acids: CASSPRESETQYF. DNA of the CDR3: TGTGCCAGCTCACCACGAGAGTCGGAGACCCAGTACTTC.

The chain couples TRBV5-1 to TRBJ1-3; D might be TRBD1 (6 bases). Trimming took off 0 bases at V and 0 bases at J, with 16 bases between the two ends. Germline V gene sequence: CDR1 SGHRS, CDR2 YFSETQ. The CDR3 is 18 residues long. In nucleotides, the CDR3 is TGCGCCAGCAGCTTGGAAACCGACAGGTCCCACTCTGGAAACACCATATATTTT. Its translation: CASSLETDRSHSGNTIYF. The full variable domain, completed using reference TRBV5-1 and TRBJ1-3, is KAGVTQTPRYLIKTRGQQVTLSCSPISGHRSVSWYQQTPGQGLQFLFEYFSETQRNKGNFPGRFSGRQFSNSRSEMNVSTLELGDSALYLCASSLETDRSHSGNTIYFGEGSWLTVV.

This chain links TRBV6-4 with TRBJ2-6; D is possibly TRBD1 (5 bases). This CDR3 contains 15 residues. V was cut by 1 base and J by 3 bases, with 7 bases left in between. Germline CDR1 is MRHNA and CDR2 is SNTAGT. Here the CDR3 DNA reads TGTGCCAGCAGTGACTTCCAGGGTGGGGCCAACGTCCTGACTTTC. This sequence encodes CASSDFQGGANVLTF.

This clone was observed once. The gene calls are TRBV2 and TRBJ2-5; 13 bases align to TRBD2. V gave up 4 bases and J gave up 1 base; unmatched junction bases: 0. Germline CDR1 reads SNHLY; CDR2 reads FYNNEI. The CDR3 runs to 15 residues. The CDR3 protein is CASSGTSGGQETQYF. Written as DNA, the CDR3 is TGTGCCAGCAGTGGGACTAGCGGGGGCCAAGAGACCCAGTACTTC.